These 12 T cell receptor beta chains originate from one sample sequenced in a study of glioma-infiltrating T cells. Amplification of TCR alpha and beta CDR3 regions from RNA used iRepertoire nested multiplex PCR. MiXCR, run by TCRdb on the multiplex PCR reads, gives a single entry per CDR3 protein. The sample lists about 130,000 distinct CDR3 sequences, approximately 25% occurring once. The sequencing sample was made of glioma tissue, nonneoplastic brain tissue, or PBMCs (not recorded which). These receptors were taken from a human donor with low-grade glioma or glioblastoma, undergoing nonglioma brain surgery, or in good health (not recorded which).

This clonotype was found many times. The chain employs TRBV3-1 and TRBJ2-3, with D perhaps matching TRBD2 (6 bases). The V and J ends lost 4 bases and 3 bases respectively, with 8 bases between them. CDR3 length equals 13 residues. Per germline, CDR1 LGHDT and CDR2 YNNKEL (reference sequence). CDR3 bases: TGTGCCAGCAGCCCCGGGGGTACAGATACGCAGTATTTT. Its translation: CASSPGGTDTQYF.

Only a few counts were recorded for this clonotype. The chain couples TRBV12-3 or TRBV12-4 to TRBJ2-1; D ambiguous. V lost 2 bases, J lost 9 bases, and 11 bases lay in between. The CDR3 consists of 13 residues. DNA of the CDR3: TGTGCCAGCAGTTTACAGGCGTTGTCTGAGCAGTTCTTC. As protein: CASSLQALSEQFF.

This clonotype was counted at least ten times. One end of the junction does not line up with germline, which may come from a read error. The chain employs TRBV27 and TRBJ2-7; D gene ambiguous. Germline V gene data show CDR1 as MNHEY and CDR2 as SMNVEV (reference sequence). The CDR3 runs to 13 residues. In DNA form, the CDR3 reads TGTGCCGGCAGTCCTGCGGCCCTCCTCGAGCAGTACTTC. Translation: CAGSPAALLEQYF.

There are a few counts of this clonotype. This chain connects TRBV7-2 to TRBJ2-3; D not resolved. Per germline, CDR1 SGHTA and CDR2 FQGNSA. CDR3 size: 14 residues. Trimming took off 1 base at V and 7 bases at J, with 12 bases between the two ends. In DNA, the CDR3 is TGTGCCAGCAGCTTAGACAAGAACTTTAATACGCAGTATTTT. The encoded protein is CASSLDKNFNTQYF.

Turning to this clonotype: This sequence may be a read error, since a much larger clone differs from it by one base. Because it lacks the conserved phenylalanine or tryptophan at the end, this CDR3 is likely a read error. CDR3 DNA: TGTGCCAGCATCGAACTTGGTAGGCATAACACAGATACGCAGTATCTT. Protein product: CASIELGRHNTDTQYL. The rearrangement uses TRBV2 and TRBJ2-3, with D unresolved. Trimming took off 7 bases at V and 2 bases at J, with 19 bases between the two ends. Per the germline V gene, CDR1 is SNHLY and CDR2 is FYNNEI. The CDR3 is 16 amino acids.

This clonotype showed up just a few times. The rearrangement links TRBV12-3 or TRBV12-4 to TRBJ1-1, with a tentative D call TRBD1 (5 bases). This CDR3 is 14 amino acids long. Trimming stripped 1 base from V and 5 bases from J, with 11 bases between. The CDR3 sequence is CASSLGGGGTEAFF. CDR3 nucleotides: TGTGCCAGCAGTTTAGGGGGCGGTGGGACTGAAGCTTTCTTT.

About this clonotype itself: A much larger clone differs by one base, so this may be a read error. The DNA of the CDR3 is TGTCCCAGCAGTTCACCCGGGACCATGACAGAGACCCAGTACTTC. This codes for CPSSSPGTMTETQYF. The genes are TRBV12-3 or TRBV12-4 and TRBJ2-5; either TRBD1 or TRBD2 may supply D (5 bases each). This CDR3 is 15 amino acids long.

This clonotype appeared many times. This chain uses TRBV6-1 with TRBJ2-7; 8 bases are shared with TRBD2. Unmatched junction bases numbered 12, after V lost 5 bases and J lost 9 bases. The CDR3 has 14 residues. Germline loops: CDR1 MNHNS, CDR2 SASEGT. This chain's CDR3 is CASSPEREHRTQYF. The CDR3 coding sequence is TGTGCCAGCAGTCCCGAGCGGGAGCATCGAACGCAGTACTTC.

This clonotype occurred many times. This chain links TRBV6-1 with TRBJ1-2; D remains unclear. The V gene lost 1 base and the J gene lost 8 bases, with 5 bases spanning the gap. In germline, CDR1 is MNHNS, CDR2 SASEGT. The CDR3 is 11 residues long. CDR3 coding DNA: TGTGCCAGCAGTGAAGTTGGAGGCTACACCTTC. It translates to CASSEVGGYTF.

V and J are TRBV9 and TRBJ1-6; possible D gene TRBD1, 6 bases. V was cut by 4 bases and J by 6 bases, with 14 bases left in between. Germline CDR1 SGDLS, CDR2 YYNGEE. The CDR3 is 15 residues long. CDR3 in amino acids: CASSFRTVRNSPLHF. In DNA form, the CDR3 reads TGTGCCAGCAGCTTCAGGACAGTGCGTAATTCACCCCTCCACTTT. Full variable domain (missing parts from reference TRBV9 and TRBJ1-6): DSGVTQTPKHLITATGQRVTLRCSPRSGDLSVYWYQQSLDQGLQFLIQYYNGEERAKGNILERFSAQQFPDLHSELNLSSLELGDSALYFCASSFRTVRNSPLHFGNGTRLTVT.

This clonotype came up a few times. CDR3 in DNA: TGTGCCAGCAGCACAAAGCAGGGGCCCTACGAGCAGTACTTC. It codes for CASSTKQGPYEQYF. The chain joins TRBV5-4 to TRBJ2-7; tentatively, D is TRBD1 (6 bases). V lost 4 bases, J lost 2 bases, and 13 bases lay in between. The CDR3 is made up of 14 amino acids. Germline loops: CDR1 SGHNT, CDR2 YYREEE (reference sequence).

Many counts were recorded for this clonotype. CDR3 DNA sequence: TGCAGTGCTATAATAAACAGTGGAAACACCATATATTTT. Its translation: CSAIINSGNTIYF. This rearrangement joins TRBV20-1 to TRBJ1-3; unclear D gene. The V gene's germline CDR1 is DFQATT and CDR2 SNEGSKA (reference sequence). The CDR3 consists of 13 residues. V lost 4 bases, J lost 3 bases, and 10 bases lay in between.